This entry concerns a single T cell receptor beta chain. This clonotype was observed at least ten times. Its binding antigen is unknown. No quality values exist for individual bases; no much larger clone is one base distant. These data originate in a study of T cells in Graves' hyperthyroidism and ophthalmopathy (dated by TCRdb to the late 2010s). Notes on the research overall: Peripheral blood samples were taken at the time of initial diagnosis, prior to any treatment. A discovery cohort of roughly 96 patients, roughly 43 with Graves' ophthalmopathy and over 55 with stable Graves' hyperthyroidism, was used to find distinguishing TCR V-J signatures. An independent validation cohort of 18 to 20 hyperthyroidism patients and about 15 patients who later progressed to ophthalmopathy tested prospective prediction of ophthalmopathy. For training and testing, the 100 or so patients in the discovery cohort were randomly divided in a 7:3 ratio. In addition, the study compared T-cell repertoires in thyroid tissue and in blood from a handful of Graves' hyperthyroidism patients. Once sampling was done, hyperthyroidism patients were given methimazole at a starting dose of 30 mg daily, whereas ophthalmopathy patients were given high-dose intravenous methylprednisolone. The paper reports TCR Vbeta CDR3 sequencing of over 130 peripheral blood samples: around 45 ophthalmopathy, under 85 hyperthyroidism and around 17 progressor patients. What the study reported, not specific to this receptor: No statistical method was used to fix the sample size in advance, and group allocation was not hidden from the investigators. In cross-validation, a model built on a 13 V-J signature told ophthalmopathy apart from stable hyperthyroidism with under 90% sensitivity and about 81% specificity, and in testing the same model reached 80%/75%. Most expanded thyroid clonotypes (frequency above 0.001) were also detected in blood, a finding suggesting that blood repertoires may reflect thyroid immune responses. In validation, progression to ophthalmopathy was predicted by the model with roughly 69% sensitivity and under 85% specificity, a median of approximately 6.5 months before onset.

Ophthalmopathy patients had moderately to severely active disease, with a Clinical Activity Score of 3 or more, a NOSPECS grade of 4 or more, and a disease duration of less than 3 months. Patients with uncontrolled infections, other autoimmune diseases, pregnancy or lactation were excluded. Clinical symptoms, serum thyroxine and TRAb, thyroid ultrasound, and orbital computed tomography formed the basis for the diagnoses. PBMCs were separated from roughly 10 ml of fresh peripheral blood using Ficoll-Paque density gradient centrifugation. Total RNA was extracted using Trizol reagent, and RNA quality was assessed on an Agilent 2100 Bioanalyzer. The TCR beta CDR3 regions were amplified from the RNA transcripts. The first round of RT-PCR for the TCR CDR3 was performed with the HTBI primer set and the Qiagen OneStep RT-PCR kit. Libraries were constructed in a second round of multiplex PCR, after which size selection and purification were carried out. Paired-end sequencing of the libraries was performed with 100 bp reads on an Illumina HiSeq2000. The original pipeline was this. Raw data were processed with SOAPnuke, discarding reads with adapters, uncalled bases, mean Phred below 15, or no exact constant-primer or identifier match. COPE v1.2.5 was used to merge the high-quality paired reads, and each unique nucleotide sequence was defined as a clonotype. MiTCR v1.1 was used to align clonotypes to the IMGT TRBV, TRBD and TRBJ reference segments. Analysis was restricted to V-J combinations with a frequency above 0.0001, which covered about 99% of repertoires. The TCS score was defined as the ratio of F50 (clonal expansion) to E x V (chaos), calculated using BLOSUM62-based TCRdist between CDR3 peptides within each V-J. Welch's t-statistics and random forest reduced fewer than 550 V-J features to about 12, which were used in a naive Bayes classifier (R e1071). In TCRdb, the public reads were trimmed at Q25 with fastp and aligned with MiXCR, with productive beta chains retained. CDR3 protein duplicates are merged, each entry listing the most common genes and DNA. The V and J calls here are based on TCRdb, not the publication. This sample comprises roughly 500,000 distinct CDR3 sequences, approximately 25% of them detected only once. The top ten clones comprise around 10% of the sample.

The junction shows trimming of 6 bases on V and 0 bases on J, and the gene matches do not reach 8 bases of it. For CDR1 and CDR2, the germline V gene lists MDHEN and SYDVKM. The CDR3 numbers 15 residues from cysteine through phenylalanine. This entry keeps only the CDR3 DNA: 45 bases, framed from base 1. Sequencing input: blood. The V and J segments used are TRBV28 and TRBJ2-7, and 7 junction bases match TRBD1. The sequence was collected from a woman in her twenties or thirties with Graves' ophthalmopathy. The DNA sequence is TGTGCCAGCAGACCAGAACAGGGGAGCTCCTACGAGCAGTACTTC. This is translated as CASRPEQGSSYEQYF.